This section outlines one TCR beta chain sequence together with its context. Trimming left V 4 bases short and J 8 bases short, with 14 bases between. The CDR3 spans 13 residues. The V gene's germline CDR1 is LGHNA and CDR2 YNFKEQ. This record belongs to a study of CD8 T cells in Susac syndrome. Sequencing of TCR beta was performed on blood CD8+ and CD4+ T cells. The RNA input was about 0.5 to 1 ug, and it was reverse transcribed with random hexamers. An immunoSEQ multiplex PCR amplified TCR beta CDR3 over 54 Vbeta and 13 Jbeta. In TCRdb, the immunoSEQ multiplex PCR reads were re-called with MiXCR into one record per CDR3 protein. Among about 150,000 distinct CDR3 sequences, approximately 96% were seen once, and the ten largest hold 0.065% to 0.095%.

The chain uses TRBV4-2 and TRBJ1-2, with D uncertain. The sequence was collected from a human donor with Susac syndrome. The sample taken for sequencing was CD4+ T cells from PBMCs. This CDR3 reads CASSPGREDGYTF. The CDR3 bases are TGTGCCAGCAGCCCCGGAAGGGAAGACGGCTACACCTTC.